This T cell receptor (beta chain) is drawn from a study of blood T cell repertoires in COVID-19. Study details: Spain, Italy and the United States supplied samples that represented acute and convalescent COVID-19.

Original analysis: Amplifying reference gene primers gave estimates of nucleated cell counts. The method was immunoSEQ multiplex PCR; TCRdb's version includes in-frame clones alone and lacks a portion of them. V and J calls plus clone size are reproduced from that table; the DNA served to infer D and trimming. The profile shows 150,000 to 200,000 clones, about 90% of them singletons. The junction had 13 bases not matched to a gene; V was cut back by 4 bases and J by 7 bases. CDR1 is LGHNA and CDR2 is YSLEER in the germline V gene. This CDR3 has 15 residues. This clonotype was obtained from a woman in her sixties with COVID-19, enrolled during active disease. V is TRBV4-3 and J is TRBJ2-7; 7 nucleotides align to TRBD1. Input material: peripheral blood. In nucleotides, the CDR3 is TGCGCCAGCAGCCTCGCACAGGGGACCCCGGGAGAGCAGTACTTC. This translates into CASSLAQGTPGEQYF.